Below, 32 T cell receptor beta chains from the same sample are listed, as sequenced in a study of cytomegalovirus exposure and HLA in healthy donors. Assay: immunoSEQ multiplex PCR; the TCRdb copy retains only in-frame clones and omits some. The profile shows under 150,000 clones, 84% of them singletons. Sequencing was done on a sample of PBMCs. The receptors derive from a woman younger than 45 in good health and CMV-seronegative.

V is TRBV5-1 and J is TRBJ1-4; TRBD1 agrees at 9 bases. CDR3 length equals 15 residues. CDR1 and CDR2 from the germline V gene are SGHRS and YFSETQ. The ends lost 6 bases at V and 8 bases at J; junction bases unmatched: 11. The CDR3 coding sequence is TGCGCCAGCACCGCAGCCGGGACAGGGACAGAAAAACTGTTTTTT. It specifies CASTAAGTGTEKLFF.

V and J are TRBV7-7 and TRBJ2-1; possible D gene TRBD1, 7 bases. Between the trimmed V and J ends, which lost 2 bases and 9 bases, there was a span of 8 bases. CDR3 length equals 12 residues. Germline CDR1 SSHAT, CDR2 FNYEAQ (reference sequence). The CDR3 coding sequence is TGTGCCAGCAGCTTACAGGGGGGTGAGCAGTTCTTC. Encoded protein: CASSLQGGEQFF.

The chain links TRBV4-3 to TRBJ1-4; D remains unclear. CDR3 length equals 13 residues. V dropped 1 base and J dropped 14 bases, with 14 bases sitting between them. Germline V gene sequence: CDR1 LGHNA, CDR2 YSLEER. CDR3 amino acids: CASSQVSGNRLFF. The CDR3 bases are TGCGCCAGCAGCCAAGTGTCGGGGAATAGGCTGTTTTTT.

The chain is built from TRBV7-2 and TRBJ1-2; 12 nucleotides align to TRBD1. The V segment lost 4 bases and the J segment 8 bases; nucleotides outside the gene matches: 5. Germline CDR1 and CDR2: SGHTA and FQGNSA. The CDR3 has 14 residues. The CDR3 DNA sequence: TGTGCCAGCAGCTCGGGACAGGGGGCCTGGGGCTACACCTTC. Translating it yields CASSSGQGAWGYTF.

The genes are TRBV29-1 and TRBJ1-1, with a tentative D call TRBD1 (6 bases). Germline assignment: CDR1 SQVTM and CDR2 ANQGSEA. The CDR3 runs to 13 residues. The V and J ends lost 7 bases and 3 bases respectively, with 15 bases between them. The CDR3 bases are TGCAGCGGTATTCCAGGGGATGACACTGAAGCTTTCTTT. As protein: CSGIPGDDTEAFF.

This chain joins TRBV5-6 and TRBJ2-1, with D possibly being TRBD2 (5 bases). The V end was cut by 7 bases, the J end by 4 bases, with 15 bases between. This CDR3 contains 14 residues. Germline loops: CDR1 SGHDT, CDR2 YYEEEE. The CDR3 region is CASGGLAAYNEQFF. The DNA for the CDR3 is TGTGCCAGCGGCGGGCTAGCAGCTTACAATGAGCAGTTCTTC.

The chain couples TRBV13 to TRBJ1-4, with D hard to call. This CDR3 has 12 amino acids. V gave up 1 base and J gave up 8 bases, with 5 bases separating them. The germline CDR1 and CDR2 sequences are PRHDT and FYEKMQ (reference sequence). Written as DNA, the CDR3 is TGTGCCAGCAGCTTAGTCGGGGAAAAACTGTTTTTT. The encoded protein is CASSLVGEKLFF.

The rearrangement joins TRBV18 to TRBJ2-7; TRBD2 might be the D (5 bases). Trimming cost V 5 bases and J 6 bases, with 17 bases left between them. Looked up from germline, CDR1 is KGHSH and CDR2 is LQKENI. This CDR3 region has 14 residues. In DNA form, the CDR3 reads TGTGCCAGCTCAACCACTAGATCGATGGGCGAGCAGTACTTC. The encoded protein is CASSTTRSMGEQYF.

The genes are TRBV5-1 and TRBJ1-1; weak D call: TRBD1 (5 bases). Trimming removed 3 bases at V and 1 base at J, with 7 bases between. Germline V lookup: CDR1 SGHRS, CDR2 YFSETQ. The CDR3 covers 13 residues. The DNA for the CDR3 is TGCGCCAGCAGCTGGGGCCGGAACACTGAAGCTTTCTTT. It translates to CASSWGRNTEAFF.

The chain employs TRBV4-1 and TRBJ1-1; D remains unclear. Trimming removed 0 bases at V and 1 base at J, with 12 bases between. Per germline, CDR1 MGHRA and CDR2 YSYEKL. The CDR3 sequence is 16 residues long. CDR3 coding DNA: TGCGCCAGCAGCCAAGAGTCATCGAGAAGGAACACTGAAGCTTTCTTT. Translation: CASSQESSRRNTEAFF.

CDR3 nucleotide sequence: TGTGCCAGCAGTTCAACGGACAGGGGGACACGCGAAGCTTTCTTT. Translation: CASSSTDRGTREAFF. The chain employs TRBV6-5 and TRBJ1-1, with 10 bases lining up with TRBD1. Germline V gene sequence: CDR1 MNHEY, CDR2 SVGAGI. The CDR3 extends over 15 amino acids. V lost 4 bases and J lost 8; bases outside the gene matches: 10.

The chain combines TRBV2 with TRBJ2-7; TRBD2 agrees at 10 bases. This CDR3 is 14 amino acids long. V gave up 6 bases and J gave up 2 bases; unmatched junction bases: 4. Germline values: CDR1 SNHLY, CDR2 FYNNEI. The CDR3 region has the DNA TGTGCCAGCAGATTTAGCGGGGGGACCTACGAGCAGTACTTC. This sequence encodes CASRFSGGTYEQYF.

This clone was seen only once. The V and J genes are TRBV27 and TRBJ1-1, with 9 bases fitting TRBD1. J was trimmed by 2 bases and V by 1 base; bases with no gene match: 17. The CDR3 totals 20 residues. Germline assignment: CDR1 MNHEY and CDR2 SMNVEV (reference sequence). This CDR3 is CASSLLSPGTGLGVNTEAFF. The DNA of the CDR3 is TGTGCCAGCAGTTTATTATCACCTGGGACAGGGTTGGGGGTTAACACTGAAGCTTTCTTT.

This clone was seen a single time. This chain joins TRBV19 and TRBJ1-2; a possible D gene is TRBD1 (6 bases). There are 14 residues in the CDR3. The germline V gene has CDR1 LNHDA and CDR2 SQIVND (reference sequence). V was trimmed by 6 bases and J by 5 bases, leaving 16 bases between them. This CDR3 reads CASRNPGRGYGYTF. The CDR3 DNA reads TGTGCCAGTAGAAACCCCGGCAGGGGTTATGGCTACACCTTC.

V and J are TRBV7-9 and TRBJ2-7; D is undetermined. The CDR3 is 11 residues long. CDR1 is SEHNR and CDR2 is FQNEAQ in the germline V gene (reference sequence). V was pared by 3 bases and J by 7 bases, with 7 bases between. CDR3: CASSFTGEQYF. For the CDR3, the DNA is TGTGCCAGCAGCTTTACCGGGGAGCAGTACTTC.

This rearrangement joins TRBV10-2 to TRBJ2-7; 14 nucleotides agree with TRBD2. J lost 4 bases, V lost 6 bases, and 2 bases had no gene match. Germline CDR1 is WSHSY and CDR2 is SAAADI. The CDR3 is 14 amino acids. CDR3 sequence: CASRGLAGAYEQYF. The CDR3, as DNA: TGCGCCAGCAGGGGACTAGCGGGGGCTTACGAGCAGTACTTC.

This chain joins TRBV10-2 and TRBJ1-6; no firm D call. Germline CDR1 reads WSHSY; CDR2 reads SAAADI. Deletions cut 8 bases from V and 7 bases from J, with 18 bases between. The CDR3 is made up of 15 amino acids. Here the CDR3 reads CASCGSLGGNSPLHF. The DNA for the CDR3 is TGCGCCAGCTGCGGGTCATTGGGCGGAAATTCACCCCTCCACTTT.

About this clone: This clone may be a read error of a much larger clone one base away. At the DNA level, this CDR3 is encoded by other sequences in the same sample as well. The gene calls are TRBV27 and TRBJ2-3, with 8 bases fitting TRBD2. CDR1 is MNHEY, CDR2 SMNVEV, per germline (reference sequence). This CDR3 is built from 18 residues. CDR3: CASSFSHTGGRPQGTQYF. The CDR3, as DNA: TGTGCCAGTAGTTTTTCCCATACGGGGGGGCGCCCCCAAGGGACGCAGTATTTT.

The DNA for the CDR3 is TGTGCCTGGCACGGCAGGGGGAACTCCTATAATTCACCCCTCCACTTT. It yields the protein CAWHGRGNSYNSPLHF. The V and J genes are TRBV30 and TRBJ1-6; 7 nucleotides match TRBD1. Germline CDR1 reads GTSNPN; CDR2 reads SVGIG (reference sequence). This CDR3 has 16 amino acids. Germline trimming cut 5 bases from V and 0 bases from J; bases unmatched to any gene: 7.

The rearrangement links TRBV5-4 to TRBJ2-1; the match to TRBD2 covers 8 bases. From germline, CDR1 is SGHNT and CDR2 YYREEE (reference sequence). V lost 4 bases and J lost 7; bases outside the gene matches: 10. CDR3 length: 15 amino acids. The CDR3 region is CASSPRGVGFNEQFF. The CDR3 nucleotides are TGTGCCAGCAGCCCGCGGGGGGTTGGTTTTAATGAGCAGTTCTTC.

The chain combines TRBV7-3 with TRBJ2-3; TRBD1 matches at 7 bases. The CDR3 has 16 residues. In germline, CDR1 is SGHTA, CDR2 FQGTGA. The ends lost 1 base at V and 2 bases at J; junction bases unmatched: 6. The CDR3 loop reads CASSLIGGAFTDTQYF. The CDR3 DNA reads TGTGCCAGCAGCTTAATAGGGGGCGCGTTCACAGATACGCAGTATTTT. Full variable domain (missing parts from reference TRBV7-3 and TRBJ2-3): GAGVSQTPSNKVTEKGKYVELRCDPISGHTALYWYRQSLGQGPEFLIYFQGTGAADDSGLPNDRFFAVRPEGSVSTLKIQRTERGDSAVYLCASSLIGGAFTDTQYFGPGTRLTVL.

The chain couples TRBV7-8 to TRBJ1-1, with D unresolved. There are 14 residues in the CDR3. Trimming stripped 1 base from V and 4 bases from J, with 10 bases between. Germline V gene sequence: CDR1 SGHVS, CDR2 FQNEAQ. CDR3 sequence reads: CASSLGGEGTEAFF. In DNA form, the CDR3 reads TGTGCCAGCAGCTTAGGAGGAGAGGGCACTGAAGCTTTCTTT.

The sample holds a few counts of this clone. The chain combines TRBV2 with TRBJ1-2, with TRBD1 identical over 9 bases. Germline loops: CDR1 SNHLY, CDR2 FYNNEI. Trimming removed 6 bases from V and 7 bases from J; junction bases left unmatched: 6. The CDR3 sequence is 13 residues long. This chain's CDR3 is CASREQGQGGYTF. The CDR3 nucleotides are TGTGCCAGCAGGGAACAGGGACAGGGTGGCTACACCTTC.

Note on this clone: Other DNA sequences in this sample translate to the same CDR3. This chain connects TRBV9 to TRBJ1-6, with D perhaps TRBD1 (5 bases). The germline V gene has CDR1 SGDLS and CDR2 YYNGEE. Trimming shortened V by 0 bases and J by 7 bases, and 8 bases separated the two germline ends. This CDR3 contains 14 residues. The CDR3 DNA reads TGTGCCAGCAGCGTAGGGGGCGGAAATTCACCCCTCCACTTT. This sequence encodes CASSVGGGNSPLHF. Full variable domain (remainder filled in from reference TRBV9 and TRBJ1-6): DSGVTQTPKHLITATGQRVTLRCSPRSGDLSVYWYQQSLDQGLQFLIQYYNGEERAKGNILERFSAQQFPDLHSELNLSSLELGDSALYFCASSVGGGNSPLHFGNGTRLTVT.

The CDR3 sequence: CASSSPNRGYNEQFF. CDR3 sequence (DNA): TGTGCCAGCAGCTCCCCTAACAGGGGCTACAATGAGCAGTTCTTC. V is TRBV7-2 and J is TRBJ2-1; TRBD1 matches 7 bases. Trimming removed 4 bases from V and 3 bases from J; junction bases left unmatched: 6. Germline loops: CDR1 SGHTA, CDR2 FQGNSA. The CDR3 runs 15 residues.

This clone has only one observation. The gene calls are TRBV11-2 and TRBJ2-7, with 10 bases aligning to TRBD1. The V and J ends lost 11 bases and 6 bases, in that order; junction bases with no gene match: 10. CDR1 is SGHAT and CDR2 is FQNNGV in the germline V gene. The CDR3 is made up of 13 amino acids. The CDR3 here is CAGSGDRGREQYF. CDR3 DNA sequence: TGTGCCGGGAGCGGGGACAGGGGTCGCGAGCAGTACTTC.

The CDR3 region is CASSQLKAGGLRNEQFF. The CDR3, as DNA: TGTGCCAGCAGCCAACTGAAGGCGGGGGGGCTTCGCAATGAGCAGTTCTTC. This chain links TRBV14 with TRBJ2-1; 9 nucleotides line up with TRBD2. The germline gives CDR1 SGHDN, CDR2 FVKESK. After removal of 2 bases from V and 6 bases from J, the junction contained 11 bases not matched to a gene. This CDR3 is built from 17 residues.

Remarks on this clone: This specimen includes other DNA sequences encoding the same CDR3. The chain combines TRBV7-2 with TRBJ2-5; D not resolved. CDR1 and CDR2 from the germline V gene are SGHTA and FQGNSA. The V end lost 5 bases, the J end lost 5 bases, and 6 bases lay between the germline ends. The CDR3 consists of 11 residues. CDR3 region: CASSLYETQYF. CDR3 nucleotides: TGTGCCAGCAGCCTCTACGAGACCCAGTACTTC.

The chain uses TRBV9 and TRBJ1-2, with unresolved D. CDR3 length: 13 residues. The V end lost 0 bases, the J end lost 1 base, and 4 bases lay between the germline ends. The germline V gene has CDR1 SGDLS and CDR2 YYNGEE. CDR3: CASSVDGNYGYTF. The CDR3 DNA follows: TGTGCCAGCAGCGTAGACGGTAACTATGGCTACACCTTC.

V and J are TRBV10-1 and TRBJ2-7, with TRBD2 matching over 7 bases. V lost 10 bases to trimming and J lost 5 bases; unmatched junction nucleotides: 14. From germline, CDR1 is WNHNN and CDR2 SYGVQD (reference sequence). The CDR3 has 14 amino acids. The CDR3 sequence: CAIDTSDFFHEQYF. As DNA, the CDR3 is TGCGCCATCGATACTAGCGATTTTTTCCACGAGCAGTACTTC.

The chain employs TRBV4-1 and TRBJ2-7; 8 bases map to TRBD1. Trimming took 3 bases from V and 5 from J; bases not matched to a gene: 6. Germline values: CDR1 MGHRA, CDR2 YSYEKL. The CDR3 has 14 amino acids. The CDR3 protein is CASSQMDRVHEQYF. The CDR3 DNA is TGCGCCAGCAGCCAGATGGACAGGGTTCACGAGCAGTACTTC.

This clone was counted between two and nine times. The chain links TRBV27 to TRBJ2-7; TRBD1 matches at 12 bases. The trim removed 6 bases at V and 6 bases at J, leaving 9 bases unmatched. The CDR3 has 15 amino acids. The V gene's germline CDR1 is MNHEY and CDR2 SMNVEV (reference sequence). CDR3 residues: CASSDLAGQGAEQYF. The CDR3 DNA reads TGTGCCAGCAGCGACCTGGCGGGACAGGGGGCCGAGCAGTACTTC.